One sample yielded the 30 T cell receptor beta chains listed below, sequenced in a study of blood T cell repertoires in COVID-19. The method was immunoSEQ multiplex PCR; TCRdb's version includes in-frame clones alone and lacks a portion of them. The sample consists of 310,000 or so clones, around 91% of them appearing once. The sample taken for sequencing was PBMCs or T cells enriched from blood (not recorded which). These receptors were taken from a woman under 30 with acute COVID-19.

The rearrangement uses TRBV4-2 and TRBJ2-1, with 11 positions matching TRBD2. The germline V gene has CDR1 LGHNA and CDR2 YNFKEQ. V dropped 0 bases and J dropped 3; count of bases not matched to a gene: 4. The CDR3 is 17 amino acids. The CDR3 DNA reads as TGTGCCAGCAGCCAAGACCTAGCGGGAGGCTTCTACAATGAGCAGTTCTTC. Translation gives CASSQDLAGGFYNEQFF.

This chain uses TRBV19 with TRBJ2-5, with D tentatively TRBD2 (6 bases). Germline V gives CDR1 LNHDA, CDR2 SQIVND (reference sequence). The CDR3 extends over 14 amino acids. Trimming took off 1 base at V and 3 bases at J, with 9 bases between the two ends. This chain's CDR3 is CASSIVGGEETQYF. The CDR3 coding sequence is TGTGCCAGTAGTATAGTTGGCGGGGAAGAGACCCAGTACTTC.

The chain carries TRBV6-6 and TRBJ1-5; weak D call: TRBD1 (5 bases). The CDR3 spans 15 residues. V lost 2 bases and J lost 0, with 8 bases in between. Germline V CDR1 and CDR2: MNHNY, SVGAGI (reference sequence). The CDR3 loop is CASSYAGNSNQPQHF. CDR3 nucleotide sequence: TGTGCCAGCAGTTACGCAGGGAATAGCAATCAGCCCCAGCATTTT.

The V call is TRBV5-1, the J call TRBJ1-1; D may be TRBD1 (5 bases). There are 14 residues in the CDR3. V was shortened by 4 bases and J by 3 bases, with 13 bases between the two germline ends. Looked up from germline, CDR1 is SGHRS and CDR2 is YFSETQ. DNA of the CDR3: TGCGCCAGCAGCCCCTTCCTAGGGGACACTGAAGCTTTCTTT. This codes for CASSPFLGDTEAFF. Combining the CDR3 with reference TRBV5-1 and TRBJ1-1 gives the whole variable domain KAGVTQTPRYLIKTRGQQVTLSCSPISGHRSVSWYQQTPGQGLQFLFEYFSETQRNKGNFPGRFSGRQFSNSRSEMNVSTLELGDSALYLCASSPFLGDTEAFFGQGTRLTVV.

The chain links TRBV20-1 to TRBJ2-5; D ambiguous. Germline CDR1 DFQATT, CDR2 SNEGSKA (reference sequence). The germline V and J ends were trimmed by 1 base and 5 bases, with 5 bases remaining between them. The CDR3 totals 11 residues. The CDR3 DNA reads as TGCAGTGCTAGAGCAGTGGAGACCCAGTACTTC. Encoded protein: CSARAVETQYF.

This sequence joins TRBV27 and TRBJ2-7, with 11 bases matching TRBD1. The germline V gene encodes CDR1 MNHEY and CDR2 SMNVEV (reference sequence). V lost 0 bases and J lost 2; bases outside the gene matches: 6. This CDR3 comprises 17 residues. In DNA form, the CDR3 reads TGTGCCAGCAGTTTATCCGGGACAGGGGGTTGGGCCTACGAGCAGTACTTC. Residues: CASSLSGTGGWAYEQYF.

This clone has a single count. The chain joins TRBV2 to TRBJ1-3; perhaps TRBD1 as D (5 bases). Germline V CDR1 and CDR2: SNHLY, FYNNEI. Trimming took 6 bases from V and 3 from J, leaving 12 bases between them. This CDR3 is built from 14 residues. For the CDR3, the DNA is TGTGCCAGCAGCCCAGACAGTTTTGGAAACACCATATATTTT. Its translation is CASSPDSFGNTIYF.

The gene calls are TRBV7-3 and TRBJ2-3; the match to TRBD1 covers 9 bases. The germline V gene has CDR1 SGHTA and CDR2 FQGTGA. V shed 1 base, J shed 7 bases, and the junction held 6 bases outside the gene matches. CDR3 length: 15 amino acids. In nucleotides, the CDR3 is TGTGCCAGCAGCTTAAGGACAGGGGATGGCTATACGCAGTATTTT. Translation: CASSLRTGDGYTQYF.

The rearrangement uses TRBV11-2 and TRBJ1-3, with D possibly matching TRBD1 (6 bases). Trimming cost V 5 bases and J 0 bases, with 14 bases left between them. The CDR3 is 16 amino acids. Germline V gene data show CDR1 as SGHAT and CDR2 as FQNNGV. CDR3 DNA: TGTGCCAGCAGCCCTAGAGGGGGTTCCTCTGGAAACACCATATATTTT. It is translated as CASSPRGGSSGNTIYF.

This clone came up once. V gene TRBV30 combines with J gene TRBJ2-2; weak D call: TRBD2 (5 bases). V was clipped by 4 bases and J by 5 bases, with 14 bases between them. The CDR3 is 14 amino acids. CDR1 and CDR2 from the germline V gene are GTSNPN and SVGIG (reference sequence). CDR3 protein: CAWTAGGPTGELFF. The CDR3 DNA follows: TGTGCCTGGACGGCTGGCGGGCCTACCGGGGAGCTGTTTTTT.

A word on this clone: Within the sample, other DNA sequences also encode this same CDR3. The chain links TRBV29-1 to TRBJ1-1; no clear D gene. Trimming removed 5 bases from V and 0 bases from J, with 10 bases in between. The CDR3 has 13 residues. CDR1 and CDR2 from the germline V gene are SQVTM and ANQGSEA. The CDR3 loop reads CSVQGRMNTEAFF. The CDR3 nucleotides are TGCAGCGTTCAAGGGAGGATGAACACTGAAGCTTTCTTT.

The chain has TRBV2 and TRBJ2-5; 10 bases map to TRBD2. In germline, CDR1 is SNHLY, CDR2 FYNNEI. The CDR3 is 15 amino acids. After removal of 5 bases from V and 2 bases from J, the junction contained 5 bases not matched to a gene. The DNA of the CDR3 is TGTGCCAGCAGTTCGACTAGCGGGCTACAAGAGACCCAGTACTTC. This encodes CASSSTSGLQETQYF. Drawing the rest from reference TRBV2 and TRBJ2-5, the complete variable domain is EPEVTQTPSHQVTQMGQEVILRCVPISNHLYFYWYRQILGQKVEFLVSFYNNEISEKSEIFDDQFSVERPDGSNFTLKIRSTKLEDSAMYFCASSSTSGLQETQYFGPGTRLLVL.

V gene TRBV4-1 combines with J gene TRBJ1-4, with TRBD1 as a possible D gene (5 bases). Germline V lookup: CDR1 MGHRA, CDR2 YSYEKL. The V gene lost 3 bases and the J gene lost 1 base, with 15 bases spanning the gap. This CDR3 is 17 amino acids long. This chain's CDR3 is CASSHPRQSETNEKLFF. Written as DNA, the CDR3 is TGCGCCAGCAGCCACCCACGACAGAGCGAAACTAATGAAAAACTGTTTTTT.

The J gene is TRBJ2-7, the V gene TRBV5-6, with D unresolved. The CDR3 loop spans 17 amino acids. The ends were cut back, 0 bases at V and 0 bases at J, with 16 bases in the middle. Germline loops: CDR1 SGHDT, CDR2 YYEEEE. CDR3 sequence (DNA): TGTGCCAGCAGCTTGGCCCTGGATGGCAGGAACTCCTACGAGCAGTACTTC. This codes for CASSLALDGRNSYEQYF.

J is TRBJ2-2 and V is TRBV2; 7 bases align to TRBD1. With 8 bases clipped from V and 0 bases from J, the junction kept 6 bases outside the gene matches. Germline loops: CDR1 SNHLY, CDR2 FYNNEI. The CDR3 covers 15 residues. The CDR3 sequence is CASRQGGTNTGELFF. CDR3 DNA: TGTGCCAGCCGACAGGGTGGAACGAACACCGGGGAGCTGTTTTTT. Using reference TRBV2 and TRBJ2-2 for the parts outside the CDR3, the full variable domain is EPEVTQTPSHQVTQMGQEVILRCVPISNHLYFYWYRQILGQKVEFLVSFYNNEISEKSEIFDDQFSVERPDGSNFTLKIRSTKLEDSAMYFCASRQGGTNTGELFFGEGSRLTVL.

The chain uses TRBV10-1 and TRBJ2-1, with TRBD2 matching 13 bases. CDR1 is WNHNN and CDR2 is SYGVQD in the germline V gene (reference sequence). The V and J ends lost 6 bases and 11 bases, in that order; junction bases with no gene match: 13. The CDR3 extends over 16 amino acids. The chain's CDR3 is CASSVGTSGKDSQQFF. As DNA, the CDR3 is TGCGCCAGCAGCGTTGGGACTAGCGGGAAAGATTCCCAGCAGTTCTTC.

This clone appeared a few times. This chain links TRBV4-1 with TRBJ2-7, with 7 bases fitting TRBD2. V was clipped by 0 bases and J by 3 bases; unmatched bases: 5. This CDR3 is built from 15 residues. The V gene's germline CDR1 is MGHRA and CDR2 YSYEKL. CDR3 sequence: CASSQDLAGVYEQYF. The CDR3 coding sequence is TGCGCCAGCAGCCAAGACCTGGCGGGAGTCTACGAGCAGTACTTC.

The genes are TRBV6-5 and TRBJ2-7; 9 positions match TRBD1. After removal of 6 bases from V and 3 bases from J, the junction contained 6 bases not matched to a gene. Germline-derived CDR1 and CDR2 are MNHEY and SVGAGI. The CDR3 totals 14 residues. CDR3 amino acids: CASSSRDRDYEQYF. The CDR3 region has the DNA TGTGCCAGCAGCAGCCGGGACAGGGACTACGAGCAGTACTTC.

J is TRBJ2-3 and V is TRBV7-3; 9 nucleotides align to TRBD1. Germline trimming cut 0 bases from V and 7 bases from J; bases unmatched to any gene: 8. The CDR3 spans 16 residues. Germline loops: CDR1 SGHTA, CDR2 FQGTGA. The CDR3 nucleotides read TGTGCCAGCAGCTTAACGGGACAGGGCGGCGAGCATACGCAGTATTTT. Its protein is CASSLTGQGGEHTQYF.

The rearrangement joins TRBV25-1 to TRBJ1-1; possible D gene TRBD1, 5 bases. CDR1 is MGHDK and CDR2 is SYGVNS in the germline V gene. The V end was cut by 1 base, the J end by 4 bases, with 10 bases between. The CDR3 consists of 14 residues. CDR3 sequence: CASSELGGRTEAFF. The DNA of the CDR3 is TGTGCCAGCAGTGAATTGGGGGGTCGCACTGAAGCTTTCTTT.

The chain uses TRBV19 and TRBJ2-5; D is undetermined. With 3 bases removed from V and 1 base from J, the gap between germline ends came to 6 bases. The CDR3 length is 13 residues. Germline loops: CDR1 LNHDA, CDR2 SQIVND (reference sequence). The CDR3 DNA reads TGTGCCAGTAGTATGGCTGGCCAAGAGACCCAGTACTTC. It yields the protein CASSMAGQETQYF.

This chain uses TRBV9 with TRBJ2-3; TRBD1 might be the D (6 bases). V lost 3 bases and J lost 2, with 13 bases in between. The CDR3 runs to 15 residues. Germline loops: CDR1 SGDLS, CDR2 YYNGEE. CDR3 protein: CASSELGANTDTQYF. CDR3 sequence (DNA): TGTGCCAGCAGCGAATTGGGGGCCAACACAGATACGCAGTATTTT.

The chain is built from TRBV7-7 and TRBJ2-3, with 13 bases fitting TRBD2. Germline loops: CDR1 SSHAT, CDR2 FNYEAQ (reference sequence). The CDR3 covers 19 residues. The V gene end was trimmed by 1 base and the J gene end by 4 bases; junction bases not matched to a gene: 11. The CDR3 sequence: CASSLDPYAGLAGADTQYF. Here the CDR3 DNA reads TGTGCCAGCAGCTTAGACCCTTACGCCGGACTAGCGGGAGCAGATACGCAGTATTTT.

This chain uses TRBV28 with TRBJ2-2, with TRBD1 identical over 7 bases. Per the germline V gene, CDR1 is MDHEN and CDR2 is SYDVKM. J gave up 7 bases and V 5 bases, and 13 bases lay outside the gene matches. The CDR3 covers 16 residues. The CDR3 reads CASSPTGTVKDGELFF. CDR3 sequence (DNA): TGTGCCAGCAGTCCCACCGGGACAGTGAAGGACGGGGAGCTGTTTTTT.

The V call is TRBV18, the J call TRBJ1-1; D perhaps matches TRBD1 (5 bases). Germline V gene sequence: CDR1 KGHSH, CDR2 LQKENI. The CDR3 is 16 amino acids. V was clipped by 6 bases and J by 6 bases, with 23 bases between them. This chain's CDR3 is CASSSLLGLGGAEAFF. In DNA, the CDR3 is TGTGCCAGCTCTTCCCTTTTGGGGCTTGGAGGGGCTGAAGCTTTCTTT.

The chain links TRBV28 to TRBJ1-2, with 12 bases identical to TRBD1. The germline CDR1 and CDR2 sequences are MDHEN and SYDVKM. CDR3 length: 15 amino acids. After removal of 6 bases from V and 8 bases from J, the junction contained 10 bases not matched to a gene. Here the CDR3 reads CASRTGTGGAGGYTF. The CDR3 nucleotides read TGTGCCAGCAGAACCGGGACAGGGGGCGCGGGAGGCTACACCTTC.

On this clone itself: This same CDR3 is encoded by further DNA sequences in the sample. The chain employs TRBV29-1 and TRBJ2-3; the D gene is possibly TRBD1 (5 bases). This CDR3 has 12 amino acids. The ends were cut back, 5 bases at V and 1 base at J, with 7 bases in the middle. Per germline, CDR1 SQVTM and CDR2 ANQGSEA. DNA of the CDR3: TGCAGCGTTAGCAGGGGCACAGATACGCAGTATTTT. This sequence encodes CSVSRGTDTQYF.

V and J are TRBV6-1 and TRBJ2-1; tentatively, D is TRBD2 (5 bases). Germline V CDR1 and CDR2: MNHNS, SASEGT. The CDR3 totals 16 residues. The germline V and J ends were trimmed by 1 base and 6 bases, with 16 bases remaining between them. CDR3 in amino acids: CASSEVSAGGVNEQFF. CDR3 DNA sequence: TGTGCCAGCAGTGAAGTTTCGGCCGGAGGAGTCAATGAGCAGTTCTTC.

V is TRBV5-1 and J is TRBJ1-3, with D perhaps matching TRBD1 (5 bases). Trimming removed 0 bases from V and 0 bases from J, with 16 bases in between. This CDR3 comprises 18 residues. Germline CDR1 SGHRS, CDR2 YFSETQ. Here the CDR3 DNA reads TGCGCCAGCAGCTTGGCAACAGACAGCCTGCTCTCTGGAAACACCATATATTTT. This translates into CASSLATDSLLSGNTIYF.

The chain couples TRBV3-1 (or the pseudogene TRBV3-2) to TRBJ2-3; D remains ambiguous. The V gene lost 4 bases and the J gene lost 1 base, with 12 bases spanning the gap. The CDR3 contains 15 residues. Looked up from germline, CDR1 is LGHDT and CDR2 is YNNKEL (reference sequence). CDR3 in amino acids: CASSRSGLGTDTQYF. As DNA, the CDR3 is TGTGCCAGCAGCCGGTCCGGGTTGGGCACAGATACGCAGTATTTT.